A selection of T cell receptor beta chains follows, all from one sample in a study of blood T cell repertoires in COVID-19. Data came from immunoSEQ multiplex PCR; TCRdb stores just in-frame clones and leaves some out. This sample carries about 99,000 clones, about 90% of them seen once, and the ten largest clones take roughly 15%. Specimen: peripheral blood. The receptors were gathered from a man aged 45-65 years with acute or convalescent COVID-19. The CDR3 runs from the conserved cysteine through the conserved F or W. The order of the fields is CDR3 protein, CDR3 DNA, J gene, clone size, D gene, V gene. A D gene is named only where the DNA matches it firmly. The size of a clone is reported for some rows only, either as once, few or many, or as a class for expanded clones.

CASSDQGASNYGYTF,TGCGCCAGCAGCGACCAGGGGGCGTCTAACTATGGCTACACCTTC,TRBJ1-2,NA,TRBD1,TRBV5-1
CASSFDRANYGYTF,TGTGCCAGCAGCTTCGACAGGGCTAACTATGGCTACACCTTC,TRBJ1-2,NA,TRBD1,TRBV5-5
CASSPLAGVPGEQFF,TGTGCCAGCTCACCACTAGCGGGAGTTCCAGGTGAGCAGTTCTTC,TRBJ2-1,NA,TRBD2,TRBV18
CASSFQGETQYF,TGCGCCAGCAGCTTCCAGGGGGAGACCCAGTACTTC,TRBJ2-5,NA,NA,TRBV5-1
CASSMAGARGQPQHF,TGTGCCAGTAGTATGGCGGGGGCCAGAGGTCAGCCCCAGCATTTT,TRBJ1-5,NA,NA,TRBV19
CASSDPDRGRNEQFF,TGTGCCAGCAGTGATCCTGACAGGGGGAGGAATGAGCAGTTCTTC,TRBJ2-1,NA,TRBD1,TRBV6-1
CASSEADYHEQYF,TGTGCCAGCAGTGAAGCTGACTACCACGAGCAGTACTTC,TRBJ2-7,NA,NA,TRBV6-1
CASSQQLTGGTGELFF,TGCGCCAGCAGCCAGCAACTGACAGGGGGCACCGGGGAGCTGTTTTTT,TRBJ2-2,once,TRBD1,TRBV4-1
CASNYSGTPYTDTQYF,TGTGCCAGCAACTACTCGGGGACTCCCTACACAGATACGCAGTATTTT,TRBJ2-3,NA,NA,TRBV6-5
CASSPGQSGAKNIQYF,TGTGCCAGCTCACCGGGACAAAGTGGAGCCAAAAACATTCAGTACTTC,TRBJ2-4,NA,NA,TRBV18
CASSSWRGGEKLFF,TGTGCCAGCAGCTCCTGGCGGGGAGGAGAAAAACTGTTTTTT,TRBJ1-4,NA,NA,TRBV5-6
CAWSSRVGNQPQHF,TGTGCCTGGAGTTCCAGGGTAGGCAATCAGCCCCAGCATTTT,TRBJ1-5,NA,NA,TRBV30
CASSFVAGDHVEQFF,TGTGCCAGCAGTTTTGTAGCGGGAGACCACGTAGAGCAGTTCTTC,TRBJ2-1,NA,TRBD2,TRBV28
CASSLMEGYTF,TGTGCCAGTAGTTTAATGGAGGGCTACACCTTC,TRBJ1-2,NA,NA,TRBV19
CASSLAYPADSPLHF,TGTGCCAGCAGTTTGGCATATCCGGCGGATTCACCCCTCCACTTT,TRBJ1-6,NA,NA,TRBV27
CASSLDGGGNSPLHF,TGTGCCAGCAGCTTAGACGGGGGTGGCAATTCACCCCTCCACTTT,TRBJ1-6,NA,NA,TRBV7-9
CATSDLLTVSGNTIYF,TGTGCCACCAGTGATTTGCTGACAGTCTCTGGAAACACCATATATTTT,TRBJ1-3,NA,NA,TRBV24-1
CASGPLLLGQGVSPLHF,TGTGCCAGCGGCCCTCTGCTCCTAGGACAGGGTGTTTCACCCCTCCACTTT,TRBJ1-6,NA,TRBD1,TRBV27
CASSFGQGNTEAFF,TGCGCCAGCAGCTTCGGACAGGGGAACACTGAAGCTTTCTTT,TRBJ1-1,NA,TRBD1,TRBV5-1
CAVGSRTGELFF,TGTGCCGTGGGGAGCAGGACCGGGGAGCTGTTTTTT,TRBJ2-2,NA,NA,TRBV10-3
CASSPTGGRNEQFF,TGTGCCAGCAGCCCCACGGGAGGGCGAAATGAGCAGTTCTTC,TRBJ2-1,NA,TRBD2,TRBV7-8
CSAGQGGGYTF,TGCAGTGCTGGTCAGGGGGGTGGCTACACCTTC,TRBJ1-2,NA,TRBD1,TRBV20-1
CSVVTSVSYEQYF,TGCAGCGTGGTGACTAGCGTCTCCTACGAGCAGTACTTC,TRBJ2-7,NA,TRBD2,TRBV29-1
CATSRVSGGKTQYF,TGTGCCACCAGCAGAGTTTCCGGAGGCAAGACCCAGTACTTC,TRBJ2-5,NA,NA,TRBV15
CASSSGQGRTYTGELFF,TGTGCCAGCAGCTCGGGACAGGGAAGAACTTACACCGGGGAGCTGTTTTTT,TRBJ2-2,NA,TRBD1,TRBV5-4
CASSGTISTDTQYF,TGTGCCAGCAGTGGTACAATTAGCACAGATACGCAGTATTTT,TRBJ2-3,NA,NA,TRBV2
CASSKRTGSTGNQPQHF,TGTGCCAGCAGCAAAAGGACAGGGAGTACGGGCAATCAGCCCCAGCATTTT,TRBJ1-5,NA,NA,TRBV21-1
CASSSTGGNQPQHF,TGCGCCAGCAGCTCCACAGGAGGCAATCAGCCCCAGCATTTT,TRBJ1-5,few,NA,TRBV5-1
CSSSLAGGPNTQYF,TGCAGCTCCTCACTAGCGGGAGGGCCGAATACGCAGTATTTT,TRBJ2-3,NA,TRBD2,TRBV29-1
CAISRGQSNTEAFF,TGTGCCATCAGCCGGGGACAGTCGAACACTGAAGCTTTCTTT,TRBJ1-1,NA,TRBD1,TRBV10-3